The TCR beta chain under discussion was sequenced for a study of CD8 T cells in Susac syndrome. The CDR3 runs to 15 residues. V dropped 3 bases and J dropped 10 bases, with 22 bases sitting between them. Germline CDR1 and CDR2: GTSNPN and SVGIG (reference sequence). TEMRA cells were FACS-enriched and CD8+ and CD4+ T cells negatively isolated. Reverse transcription of about 0.5 to 1 ug RNA was carried out with random hexamers. Multiplex immunoSEQ PCR targeted 54 Vbeta and 13 Jbeta TCR beta segments. TCRdb itself ran the immunoSEQ multiplex PCR reads through MiXCR, one entry per CDR3 protein. The sample has some 120,000 distinct CDR3 sequences; less than 95% are singletons.

The chain recombines TRBV30 with TRBJ2-1; a possible D gene is TRBD1 (6 bases). The sequence was obtained from a human donor in good health. Sequenced input: CD4+ T cells from PBMCs. In DNA form, the CDR3 reads TGTGCCTGGAGCCGGGACACCCAACCGGTTCGGGAGCAGTTCTTC. Amino acid sequence: CAWSRDTQPVREQFF.